This TCR beta chain was identified in a study of cytomegalovirus exposure and HLA in healthy donors. Study-level points and caveats: Later analysis showed most CMV-associated TCR beta chains appearing HLA-restricted.

The PCR was carried out with 60 Vbeta primers and 13 Jbeta primers. TCRdb's copy holds only in-frame clones and misses some; the assay was immunoSEQ multiplex PCR. This table has 100,000 to 150,000 clones, approximately 71% appearing once. Looked up from germline, CDR1 is SGHAT and CDR2 is FQNNGV. Unmatched junction bases numbered 8, after V lost 6 bases and J lost 0 bases. The CDR3 extends over 16 amino acids. There are a few counts of this clone. Its antigen remains unknown. The chain carries TRBV11-2 and TRBJ1-3; 7 nucleotides match TRBD1. The sequenced sample consisted of PBMCs. The TCR sequence derives from a woman in her sixties or seventies in good health and CMV-seronegative. CDR3 region: CASRRLGGGSGNTIYF. The CDR3 nucleotides read TGTGCCAGCAGACGCTTAGGGGGCGGCTCTGGAAACACCATATATTTT.